What follows are 5 T cell receptor beta chains derived from one specimen sequenced in a study of CD8+ T cells in alopecia areata. Reverse transcription of extracted RNA yielded cDNA, which provided the sequencing template. Here immunoSEQ multiplex PCR was the method, and the copy in TCRdb shows in-frame clones only, minus some. The sample lists over 150,000 clones; 50% to 70% were seen once. Sequenced material: CD4+ T cells sorted from blood, taken at week 0. Source of these receptors: a human donor with alopecia areata.

V is TRBV4-3 and J is TRBJ2-3; perhaps D is TRBD1 or TRBD2 (7 bases each). Germline V CDR1 and CDR2: LGHNA, YSLEER. CDR3 length equals 16 residues. Trimming cost V 0 bases and J 0 bases, with 10 bases left between them. For the CDR3, the DNA is TGCGCCAGCAGCCAAGAGGGAGGGGGCAGCACAGATACGCAGTATTTT. As protein: CASSQEGGGSTDTQYF.

This chain uses TRBV29-1 with TRBJ1-2, with 9 bases identical to TRBD1. The CDR3 covers 14 residues. Germline V CDR1 and CDR2: SQVTM, ANQGSEA. The junction had 7 bases not matched to a gene; V was cut back by 6 bases and J by 2 bases. The CDR3 DNA reads TGCAGCGTCCCTCACGGACAGGGGAACTATGGCTACACCTTC. Translated, it gives CSVPHGQGNYGYTF.

J is TRBJ1-2 and V is TRBV6-5, with 8 nucleotides matching TRBD1. With V trimmed by 7 bases and J by 1 base, 8 bases remained unmatched. Germline V gene sequence: CDR1 MNHEY, CDR2 SVGAGI. The CDR3 covers 15 residues. CDR3 sequence: CASTVGQGLNYGYTF. For the CDR3, the DNA is TGTGCCAGCACTGTCGGACAGGGCCTTAACTATGGCTACACCTTC.

The J gene is TRBJ1-6, the V gene TRBV2, with D hard to call. Germline CDR1 and CDR2: SNHLY and FYNNEI. The length of the CDR3 is 13 residues. Between the trimmed V and J ends, which lost 3 bases and 6 bases, there was a span of 6 bases. CDR3 sequence: CASSEDFNSPLHF. CDR3 nucleotides: TGTGCCAGCAGTGAGGATTTTAATTCACCCCTCCACTTT.

This clone has more than one count but fewer than ten. This chain joins TRBV29-1 and TRBJ2-3, with TRBD2 matching 10 bases. This CDR3 has 13 residues. The germline gives CDR1 SQVTM, CDR2 ANQGSEA. Trimming at V came to 6 bases and at J to 3 bases, leaving 3 bases not matched to a gene. Written as DNA, the CDR3 is TGCAGCGTGAATAGCGGGGGGACAGATACGCAGTATTTT. It specifies CSVNSGGTDTQYF.